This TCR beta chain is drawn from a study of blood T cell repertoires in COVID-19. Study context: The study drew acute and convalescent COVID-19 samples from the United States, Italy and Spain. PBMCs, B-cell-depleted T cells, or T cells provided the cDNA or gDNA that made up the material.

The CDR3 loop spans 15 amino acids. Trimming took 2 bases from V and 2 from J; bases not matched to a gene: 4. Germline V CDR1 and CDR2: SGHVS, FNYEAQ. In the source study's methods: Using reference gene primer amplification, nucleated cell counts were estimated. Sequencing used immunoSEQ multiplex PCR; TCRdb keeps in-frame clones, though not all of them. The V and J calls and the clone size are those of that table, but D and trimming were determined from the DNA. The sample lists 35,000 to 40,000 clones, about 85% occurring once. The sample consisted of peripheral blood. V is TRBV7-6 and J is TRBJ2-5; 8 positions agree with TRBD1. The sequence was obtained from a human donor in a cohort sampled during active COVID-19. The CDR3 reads CASSLHRGLQETQYF. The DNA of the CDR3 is TGTGCCAGCAGCTTACACAGGGGGTTGCAAGAGACCCAGTACTTC.